The 19 T cell receptor beta chains listed next were all sequenced from one sample in a study of tissue T cells after allogeneic stem cell transplantation (dated 2022 in TCRdb). The time point label on this specimen signifies: human tissue collected at research (rapid) autopsy. The method behind the library was the immunoSEQ multiplex PCR assay. What TCRdb holds here is the immuneACCESS table cut down to in-frame rearrangements. Part of the clones is not present; checked against another copy, under half of the missing clones reflect an unresolved V gene, and the others are unexplained. This sample holds about 6,300 clones; roughly 69% were observed only once. The ten most abundant clones make up approximately 24% of the sample. The sample here was tissue from the stomach, taken at autopsy. These receptors originate from a woman aged 18 to 50 with breast cancer.

The chain couples TRBV12-3 or TRBV12-4 to TRBJ1-5; no clear D. V was trimmed by 7 bases and J by 6 bases, leaving 10 bases between them. The CDR3 is 12 residues long. In DNA, the CDR3 is TGTGCCAGCAACCAACAGTTTCAGCCCCAGCATTTT. This gives the protein CASNQQFQPQHF.

CDR3 protein: CASSLPGGRYGYTF. CDR3 coding DNA: TGTGCCAGCAGCTTACCAGGAGGGAGGTATGGCTACACCTTC. The chain uses TRBV7-2 and TRBJ1-2, with D uncertain. The V and J ends lost 2 bases and 5 bases respectively, with 12 bases between them. The CDR3 totals 14 residues. The germline V gene encodes CDR1 SGHTA and CDR2 FQGNSA.

This chain uses TRBV7-9 with TRBJ2-5; D is uncertain. From germline, CDR1 is SEHNR and CDR2 FQNEAQ (reference sequence). This CDR3 is 14 amino acids long. Trimming stripped 2 bases from V and 3 bases from J, with 10 bases between. CDR3 amino acids: CASSLSVVEETQYF. The CDR3 nucleotides are TGTGCCAGCAGCTTAAGCGTGGTGGAAGAGACCCAGTACTTC.

This clone was detected a few times. This CDR3 is CASSSFGAAGGSYEQYF. The CDR3 region has the DNA TGTGCCAGCAGTTCCTTTGGGGCAGCGGGAGGGTCCTACGAGCAGTACTTC. The chain employs TRBV6-2 or TRBV6-3 and TRBJ2-7; 10 bases line up with TRBD2. This CDR3 comprises 17 residues. V trimming: 4 bases; J trimming: 1 base; junction bases outside the gene matches: 10. Germline CDR1 is MNHEY and CDR2 is SVGEGT.

This clone occurred once. This chain links TRBV10-3 with TRBJ2-4; TRBD2 matches 8 bases. The CDR3 loop spans 17 amino acids. V lost 2 bases to trimming and J lost 0 bases; unmatched junction nucleotides: 6. CDR1 is ENHRY and CDR2 is SYGVKD in the germline V gene. The CDR3 loop is CAISEEAGGIAKNIQYF. The CDR3 coding sequence is TGTGCCATCAGTGAGGAGGCGGGGGGAATAGCCAAAAACATTCAGTACTTC.

This rearrangement joins TRBV4-2 to TRBJ1-3; 9 bases match TRBD1. The J segment lost 4 bases and the V segment lost 4 bases, leaving 5 bases of the junction unmatched. CDR3 length: 15 residues. Germline V CDR1 and CDR2: LGHNA, YNFKEQ. The CDR3 sequence: CASSRRTGEGNTIYF. In DNA form, the CDR3 reads TGTGCCAGCAGCCGGCGGACAGGGGAAGGAAACACCATATATTTT.

The chain joins TRBV7-9 to TRBJ2-7; 7 bases match TRBD1. There are 14 residues in the CDR3. The V and J ends lost 6 bases and 0 bases, in that order; junction bases with no gene match: 5. The germline gives CDR1 SEHNR, CDR2 FQNEAQ (reference sequence). The CDR3 sequence: CASSRDSNSYEQYF. DNA for the CDR3: TGTGCCAGCAGTCGGGACAGTAACTCCTACGAGCAGTACTTC.

The chain links TRBV12-5 to TRBJ2-1; D uncertain. Trimming removed 6 bases from V and 12 bases from J, with 18 bases in between. The germline V gene encodes CDR1 LGHNT and CDR2 FRNRAP. This CDR3 contains 13 residues. CDR3 loop: CASGLSSPTPQFF. CDR3 bases: TGTGCTAGTGGCCTTAGCTCCCCGACCCCGCAGTTCTTC.

The chain uses TRBV5-1 and TRBJ2-3, with D maybe TRBD1 (6 bases). The V gene's germline CDR1 is SGHRS and CDR2 YFSETQ. The CDR3 is 16 residues long. Trimming took off 4 bases at V and 8 bases at J, with 23 bases between the two ends. Here the CDR3 DNA reads TGCGCCAGCAGCCTGAACCTCGACAGGATGACGGGTACGCAGTATTTT. This gives the protein CASSLNLDRMTGTQYF.

This rearrangement joins TRBV27 to TRBJ2-7; TRBD1 is a possible D gene (6 bases). The V end was cut by 5 bases, the J end by 2 bases, with 10 bases between. This CDR3 region has 13 residues. The germline V gene has CDR1 MNHEY and CDR2 SMNVEV (reference sequence). As DNA, the CDR3 is TGTGCCAGCAGTCCGGGGACACCCTACGAGCAGTACTTC. Protein sequence: CASSPGTPYEQYF.

The chain joins TRBV21-1 to TRBJ1-4; no DNA check was done on the table's D call, TRBD1. TRBV21-1 has pseudogene status. The CDR3 spans 18 residues. CDR3 DNA sequence: TGTGCCAGCAGCAAAGATGTAAAAGGGGGCACAACTAATGAAAAACTGTTTTTT. It is translated as CASSKDVKGGTTNEKLFF.

This rearrangement joins TRBV7-2 to TRBJ1-2, with D tentatively TRBD1 (6 bases). Trimming removed 6 bases at V and 4 bases at J, with 18 bases between. Germline V gene sequence: CDR1 SGHTA, CDR2 FQGNSA. The CDR3 is made up of 15 amino acids. The CDR3 spells CASSATGRGTYGYTF. In DNA, the CDR3 is TGTGCCAGCAGTGCCACAGGCAGGGGCACCTATGGCTACACCTTC. Variable domain in full (rest from reference TRBV7-2 and TRBJ1-2): GAGVSQSPSNKVTEKGKDVELRCDPISGHTALYWYRQSLGQGLEFLIYFQGNSAPDKSGLPSDRFSAERTGGSVSTLTIQRTQQEDSAVYLCASSATGRGTYGYTFGSGTRLTVV.

This rearrangement joins TRBV9 to TRBJ1-1; D is perhaps TRBD1 (6 bases). Trimming cost V 4 bases and J 8 bases, with 12 bases left between them. Germline assignment: CDR1 SGDLS and CDR2 YYNGEE. The CDR3 loop spans 12 amino acids. The CDR3 loop reads CASSPTGIEAFF. As DNA, the CDR3 is TGTGCCAGCAGCCCCACAGGGATAGAAGCTTTCTTT.

This rearrangement joins TRBV29-1 to TRBJ2-7, with D possibly matching TRBD2 (6 bases). CDR3 size: 12 residues. Germline CDR1 SQVTM, CDR2 ANQGSEA. Trimming stripped 4 bases from V and 6 bases from J, with 13 bases between. The CDR3 sequence is CSVVRGIGEQYF. CDR3 bases: TGCAGCGTTGTTCGGGGGATCGGCGAGCAGTACTTC.

The V and J genes are TRBV13 and TRBJ1-5; D unresolved. The germline V gene has CDR1 PRHDT and CDR2 FYEKMQ (reference sequence). There are 13 residues in the CDR3. V lost 2 bases, J lost 7 bases, and 9 bases lay in between. This chain's CDR3 is CASSLKGGQPQHF. The DNA for the CDR3 is TGTGCCAGCAGCTTAAAGGGAGGACAGCCCCAGCATTTT. Complete variable domain (other parts from reference TRBV13 and TRBJ1-5): AAGVIQSPRHLIKEKRETATLKCYPIPRHDTVYWYQQGPGQDPQFLISFYEKMQSDKGSIPDRFSAQQFSDYHSELNMSSLELGDSALYFCASSLKGGQPQHFGDGTRLSIL.

The rearrangement uses TRBV6-6 and TRBJ1-6, with 9 positions matching TRBD1. With 5 bases clipped from V and 3 bases from J, the junction kept 14 bases outside the gene matches. CDR3 size: 19 residues. Per germline, CDR1 MNHNY and CDR2 SVGAGI (reference sequence). Here the CDR3 reads CASSRFGTGIERYNSPLHF. The CDR3 nucleotides are TGTGCCAGCAGTAGATTCGGGACAGGGATCGAACGCTATAATTCACCCCTCCACTTT.

The rearrangement uses TRBV5-1 and TRBJ2-7; D unresolved. Germline V gene data show CDR1 as SGHRS and CDR2 as YFSETQ. Trimming took 5 bases from V and 2 from J, leaving 5 bases between them. The length of the CDR3 is 11 residues. The CDR3 reads CASRDAYEQYF. CDR3 coding DNA: TGCGCCAGCAGGGATGCCTACGAGCAGTACTTC.

The V gene is TRBV30, the J gene TRBJ1-1; D might be TRBD1 (6 bases). CDR1 and CDR2 from the germline V gene are GTSNPN and SVGIG (reference sequence). CDR3 length: 15 residues. The V end was cut by 3 bases, the J end by 2 bases, with 16 bases between. The CDR3 protein is CAWRGGQQANTEAFF. The DNA for the CDR3 is TGTGCCTGGAGGGGGGGCCAACAGGCAAACACTGAAGCTTTCTTT.

This clone was observed a handful of times. The rearrangement uses TRBV5-5 and TRBJ1-5; the D gene is possibly TRBD1 (5 bases). The V and J ends lost 5 bases and 7 bases respectively, with 13 bases between them. The CDR3 has 13 residues. The germline gives CDR1 SGHKS, CDR2 YYEKEE (reference sequence). The CDR3 sequence: CASSGGARQPQHF. The CDR3 DNA is TGTGCCAGCAGTGGAGGGGCCAGACAGCCCCAGCATTTT.